The 2 T cell receptor beta chains below come from one sample, sequenced in a study of T cells in localized non-small cell lung cancer. Libraries were prepared by immunoSEQ multiplex PCR; TCRdb keeps only in-frame clonotypes and omits some of them. This table holds 1,000 or so clones, around 22% found once. Sequences were derived from normal lung tissue next to the tumor, sampled before any cancer treatment. These receptor sequences come from a man aged 35 to 69 with stage I lung adenocarcinoma.

The genes are TRBV15 and TRBJ2-4; 7 bases align to TRBD1. V was pared by 1 base and J by 8 bases, with 8 bases of the junction left unmatched. The CDR3 is made up of 15 amino acids. The germline gives CDR1 LNHNV, CDR2 YYDKDF (reference sequence). The CDR3 DNA sequence: TGTGCCACCAGCAGAGCCGACACAGGGGATTACATTCAGTACTTC. It encodes CATSRADTGDYIQYF.

In its sample, this clone is medium-sized (0.01 to 0.1%). The chain combines TRBV6-8 with TRBJ1-2; D is possibly TRBD1 (6 bases). The CDR3 length is 16 residues. The V end was cut by 0 bases, the J end by 2 bases, with 13 bases between. The germline V gene encodes CDR1 MNHGY and CDR2 SAAAGT. The chain's CDR3 is CASSYSRHRENYGYTF. CDR3 DNA: TGTGCCAGCAGTTACTCGAGGCACAGGGAGAACTATGGCTACACCTTC.